These T cell receptor beta chains were read from a single sample in a study of beta chain features in type 1 diabetes. Libraries were prepared by immunoSEQ multiplex PCR; TCRdb keeps only in-frame clonotypes and omits some of them. The table shows 500,000 to 850,000 clones, with over 13% occurring only once. The sample comprised naive CD4+ T cells from blood. The receptors were sampled from a man aged 18 to 29 with type 1 diabetes. Each CDR3 is given with its conserved first and last residue. A D gene is named only where the DNA matches it firmly. Expanded clones are given a class, and other clones once, few, many or no size at all.

v_gene,j_gene,d_gene,len,abundance,CDR3aa,CDR3nt
TRBV9,TRBJ2-1,TRBD2,16,.,CASSPRTSGGYNEQFF,TGTGCCAGCAGCCCGAGGACTAGCGGGGGATACAATGAGCAGTTCTTC
TRBV7-2,TRBJ2-5,TRBD1,10,few,CASSSGTVYF,TGTGCCAGCAGCTCCGGGACAGTGTACTTC
TRBV5-1,TRBJ2-7,.,14,once,CASSPDAGSYEQYF,TGCGCCAGCAGCCCGGACGCAGGGTCCTACGAGCAGTACTTC
TRBV5-1,TRBJ2-1,.,13,.,CASSWGLHNEQFF,TGCGCCAGCAGCTGGGGACTTCACAATGAGCAGTTCTTC
TRBV27,TRBJ2-7,TRBD1,17,few,CASSLRRRTGTTYEQYF,TGTGCCAGCAGTTTACGCCGAAGGACAGGGACCACCTACGAGCAGTACTTC
TRBV30,TRBJ1-1,.,14,.,CAWMRSGRSTEAFF,TGTGCCTGGATGAGATCGGGGAGGAGCACTGAAGCTTTCTTT
TRBV10-1,TRBJ2-5,.,14,.,CASSESTGSETQYF,TGCGCCAGCAGTGAATCTACAGGGAGTGAGACCCAGTACTTC
TRBV30,TRBJ1-4,TRBD1,13,.,CACMTGGGEKLFF,TGTGCCTGTATGACAGGGGGCGGTGAAAAACTGTTTTTT
TRBV6-1,TRBJ2-1,TRBD2,13,few,CASFSGALGEQFF,TGTGCCAGCTTTAGCGGGGCCCTTGGTGAGCAGTTCTTC
TRBV6-5,TRBJ1-2,TRBD1,14,once,CASRYRQGPYGYTF,TGTGCCAGCAGATACAGACAGGGCCCCTATGGCTACACCTTC
TRBV29-1,TRBJ1-1,.,11,.,CSVVPNTEAFF,TGCAGCGTAGTCCCGAACACTGAAGCTTTCTTT
TRBV30,TRBJ1-2,TRBD1,13,few,CAWMDRVNYGYTF,TGTGCCTGGATGGACAGGGTGAACTATGGCTACACCTTC
TRBV7-9,TRBJ2-2,.,14,.,CASSSDRNTGELFF,TGTGCCAGCAGCTCGGACAGAAACACCGGGGAGCTGTTTTTT
TRBV7-7,TRBJ2-5,.,13,.,CASSPEIPAAQYF,TGTGCTAGCAGCCCGGAGATACCAGCGGCCCAGTACTTC
TRBV6-5,TRBJ2-6,.,15,few,CASRADGSGANVLTF,TGTGCCAGCAGAGCCGACGGCTCTGGGGCCAACGTCCTGACTTTC
TRBV7-2,TRBJ1-2,TRBD1,14,.,CASSPHGTGIGYTF,TGTGCCAGCAGCCCTCACGGGACAGGGATTGGCTACACCTTC